A single sample gave rise to the 21 T cell receptor beta chains below, sequenced in a study of response to subunit inactivated influenza vaccine. Via MiXCR, TCRdb re-called the RT-PCR reads, giving one row per CDR3 protein. The sample records more than 400,000 distinct CDR3 sequences, roughly 11% being singletons. Sequences were derived from PBMCs from blood, sampled about 40 days after vaccination. The receptors were gathered from a man over 45 who received an inactivated influenza vaccine.

This clonotype was observed a handful of times. J is TRBJ2-7 and V is TRBV29-1, with a weak D call TRBD2 (6 bases). CDR1 is SQVTM and CDR2 is ANQGSEA in the germline V gene. The CDR3 is made up of 13 amino acids. Trimming removed 4 bases from V and 4 bases from J, with 14 bases in between. CDR3 nucleotide sequence: TGCAGCGTTGTCCCAGCGGGCCTTTACGAGCAGTACTTC. It encodes CSVVPAGLYEQYF.

The J gene is TRBJ2-5, the V gene TRBV6-5; 8 bases agree with TRBD1. CDR1 and CDR2 from the germline V gene are MNHEY and SVGAGI. Trimming took 2 bases from V and 4 from J; bases not matched to a gene: 3. The CDR3 is 14 residues long. CDR3 sequence: CASSYATGGETQYF. In nucleotides, the CDR3 is TGTGCCAGCAGTTACGCTACAGGGGGAGAGACCCAGTACTTC.

The V gene is TRBV20-1, the J gene TRBJ1-1, with 8 bases aligning to TRBD1. V lost 0 bases to trimming and J lost 7 bases; unmatched junction nucleotides: 10. The CDR3 runs 15 residues. The germline gives CDR1 DFQATT, CDR2 SNEGSKA (reference sequence). The CDR3 region is CSARDILTGEVEAFF. CDR3 sequence (DNA): TGCAGTGCTAGAGATATCTTGACAGGGGAAGTTGAAGCTTTCTTT.

This clonotype was recorded many times. The chain couples TRBV20-1 to TRBJ2-1; the match to TRBD2 covers 10 bases. Germline V gene lookup returns CDR1 DFQATT and CDR2 SNEGSKA (reference sequence). This CDR3 is 15 amino acids long. Trimming cost V 3 bases and J 12 bases; bases outside gene matches: 14. The CDR3 DNA is TGCAGTGCTAGCCAGGGACTAGCGCGGGCTAGGGGGCAGTTCTTC. Protein: CSASQGLARARGQFF.

The chain links TRBV15 to TRBJ2-1; no clear D gene. The germline CDR1 and CDR2 sequences are LNHNV and YYDKDF (reference sequence). V lost 1 base and J lost 11, with 9 bases in between. The CDR3 contains 12 residues. For the CDR3, the DNA is TGTGCCACCAGCAGAGCAAACGGGCAGCAGTTCTTC. Translated: CATSRANGQQFF.

This chain links TRBV5-1 with TRBJ2-1; TRBD1 agrees at 8 bases. CDR3 length: 14 amino acids. Germline assignment: CDR1 SGHRS and CDR2 YFSETQ. V gave up 1 base and J gave up 8 bases; unmatched junction bases: 5. The chain's CDR3 is CASSLQTGVDEQFF. As DNA, the CDR3 is TGCGCCAGCAGCTTGCAGACAGGGGTTGATGAGCAGTTCTTC.

This clonotype was recorded a few times. V usage is TRBV7-2 and J usage is TRBJ1-3; D call uncertain. V gave up 2 bases and J gave up 0 bases, with 8 bases separating them. CDR3 length: 15 amino acids. Germline V lookup: CDR1 SGHTA, CDR2 FQGNSA. CDR3 sequence (DNA): TGTGCCAGCAGCTTAACGAGGAGCTCTGGAAACACCATATATTTT. Its translation: CASSLTRSSGNTIYF. Variable domain in full (rest from reference TRBV7-2 and TRBJ1-3): GAGVSQSPSNKVTEKGKDVELRCDPISGHTALYWYRQSLGQGLEFLIYFQGNSAPDKSGLPSDRFSAERTGGSVSTLTIQRTQQEDSAVYLCASSLTRSSGNTIYFGEGSWLTVV.

Turning to this clonotype: A read error is possible here, since a much larger clone lies one base away. The chain employs TRBV7-2 and TRBJ2-3, with D maybe TRBD2 (5 bases). Germline V gene data show CDR1 as SGHTA and CDR2 as FQGNSA. This CDR3 region has 11 residues. V was cut by 4 bases and J by 8 bases, with 7 bases left in between. The CDR3 coding sequence is TGTGCCAGCAGCTCGGCGGGTACGCAGTATTTT. It is translated as CASSSAGTQYF.

As DNA, the CDR3 is TGTGCCAGCAGCGCGACAGGGAGACATCAGCCCCAGCATTTT. This sequence encodes CASSATGRHQPQHF. The chain employs TRBV2 and TRBJ1-5; 7 bases line up with TRBD1. V gave up 6 bases and J gave up 5 bases; unmatched junction bases: 7. CDR1 SNHLY and CDR2 FYNNEI come from the germline V gene. The CDR3 is made up of 14 amino acids.

At least ten counts were recorded for this clonotype. The chain couples TRBV4-1 to TRBJ2-2, with 10 bases identical to TRBD2. CDR1 and CDR2 (germline): MGHRA, YSYEKL. CDR3 length equals 17 residues. V gave up 2 bases and J gave up 8 bases; unmatched junction bases: 11. The DNA for the CDR3 is TGCGCCAGCAGCCAATCAGCGGGGGGGCCCCGTGCGGGGGAGCTGTTTTTT. It yields the protein CASSQSAGGPRAGELFF.

A few counts support this clonotype. The chain links TRBV20-1 to TRBJ1-2, with a possible D match to TRBD1 (5 bases). The V and J ends lost 3 bases and 4 bases respectively, with 9 bases between them. The germline V gene has CDR1 DFQATT and CDR2 SNEGSKA (reference sequence). The CDR3 is 12 amino acids. CDR3 DNA: TGCAGTGCTAGTGGCGGGACCTATGGCTACACCTTC. Protein: CSASGGTYGYTF.

The chain couples TRBV6-2 or TRBV6-3 to TRBJ2-7; 7 nucleotides match TRBD1. The CDR3 is made up of 14 amino acids. Trimming at V came to 7 bases and at J to 2 bases, leaving 8 bases not matched to a gene. Germline V gene lookup returns CDR1 MNHEY and CDR2 SVGEGT. CDR3 protein: CASMGLQGAYEQYF. The CDR3 nucleotides are TGTGCCAGCATGGGCCTGCAGGGGGCCTACGAGCAGTACTTC.

This clonotype showed up many times. The chain has TRBV9 and TRBJ2-7, with D possibly matching TRBD1 (6 bases). V lost 3 bases, J lost 3 bases, and 16 bases lay in between. Germline V gene data show CDR1 as SGDLS and CDR2 as YYNGEE. This CDR3 comprises 15 residues. The DNA of the CDR3 is TGTGCCAGCAGCGCGGGACACGGCGAGGGCTACGAGCAGTACTTC. It codes for CASSAGHGEGYEQYF.

This clonotype was detected only a few times. The chain joins TRBV5-1 to TRBJ2-7; D gene ambiguous. Germline CDR1 reads SGHRS; CDR2 reads YFSETQ. Trimming removed 0 bases at V and 3 bases at J, with 10 bases between. This CDR3 is built from 14 residues. Here the CDR3 DNA reads TGCGCCAGCAGCTTGGATCGACCAGGCTACGAGCAGTACTTC. Translating it yields CASSLDRPGYEQYF.

This clonotype was observed at least ten times. The V and J genes are TRBV4-3 and TRBJ1-1; 7 bases align to TRBD1. J lost 1 base, V lost 4 bases, and 3 bases had no gene match. Germline V gene lookup returns CDR1 LGHNA and CDR2 YSLEER. The CDR3 runs to 14 residues. In DNA form, the CDR3 reads TGCGCCAGCAGCCCGGGGGACAGGAACACTGAAGCTTTCTTT. Protein product: CASSPGDRNTEAFF.

Many counts were recorded for this clonotype. The chain employs TRBV27 and TRBJ1-2, with TRBD1 matching over 9 bases. CDR1 is MNHEY, CDR2 SMNVEV, per germline (reference sequence). The CDR3 loop spans 15 amino acids. V dropped 5 bases and J dropped 6; count of bases not matched to a gene: 10. In DNA, the CDR3 is TGTGCCAGCAGTCCAATCGGGACAGGGCGGAATGGCTACACCTTC. Its protein is CASSPIGTGRNGYTF.

This clonotype was picked up many times. The gene calls are TRBV20-1 and TRBJ2-2; 7 bases are shared with TRBD2. Germline loops: CDR1 DFQATT, CDR2 SNEGSKA (reference sequence). The V and J ends lost 5 bases and 3 bases, in that order; junction bases with no gene match: 3. This CDR3 is built from 13 residues. The CDR3 loop is CSALGGDTGELFF. In DNA form, the CDR3 reads TGCAGTGCTCTGGGAGGGGACACCGGGGAGCTGTTTTTT.

DNA for the CDR3: TGCAGCGTTGGAGACGGGAGGGCCTACAATGAGCAGTTCTTC. The encoded protein is CSVGDGRAYNEQFF. The chain has TRBV29-1 and TRBJ2-1; 8 bases line up with TRBD2. Trimming removed 4 bases from V and 2 bases from J; junction bases left unmatched: 4. Germline CDR1 reads SQVTM; CDR2 reads ANQGSEA. The CDR3 extends over 14 amino acids.

This chain connects TRBV5-8 to TRBJ2-5, with unresolved D. The CDR3 sequence is 14 residues long. Trimming took 0 bases from V and 5 from J, leaving 11 bases between them. Germline CDR1 reads SGHTS; CDR2 reads YDEGEE. In DNA form, the CDR3 reads TGTGCCAGCAGCTTGGCCCAGGTCCGGGAGACCCAGTACTTC. Amino acid sequence: CASSLAQVRETQYF.

The table lists this clonotype with many counts. The chain has TRBV11-2 and TRBJ2-1; the match to TRBD2 covers 14 bases. The germline V gene encodes CDR1 SGHAT and CDR2 FQNNGV. V shed 0 bases, J shed 6 bases, and the junction held 13 bases outside the gene matches. The CDR3 runs to 20 residues. CDR3 region: CASSLEAGTSGSKRLNEQFF. In nucleotides, the CDR3 is TGTGCCAGCAGCTTAGAAGCCGGGACTAGCGGGAGTAAGAGGCTCAATGAGCAGTTCTTC.

The table lists this clonotype with many counts. The chain uses TRBV7-2 and TRBJ2-7, with 12 bases identical to TRBD2. The CDR3 covers 16 residues. With 7 bases clipped from V and 2 bases from J, the junction kept 9 bases outside the gene matches. Germline loops: CDR1 SGHTA, CDR2 FQGNSA. The chain's CDR3 is CASTKTSGGPPYEQYF. CDR3 coding DNA: TGTGCCAGCACCAAGACTAGCGGGGGACCTCCCTACGAGCAGTACTTC.